The clone carrying this T cell receptor (beta chain) is a singleton in its sample. Germline V gene lookup returns CDR1 DFQATT and CDR2 SNEGSKA (reference sequence). V was pared by 5 bases and J by 3 bases, with 4 bases between. The CDR3 extends over 10 amino acids. The data were obtained in a study of blood T cell repertoires in COVID-19. Across the whole study: Acute-phase and convalescent COVID-19 samples originated in the United States, Italy and Spain. T cells, B-cell-depleted T cells, or PBMCs provided the cDNA or gDNA that served as material.

The table came from immunoSEQ multiplex PCR; TCRdb's copy has only in-frame clones and leaves some out. The repertoire consists of more than 200,000 clones, with approximately 86% occurring once and the leading ten covering under 2.5%. What was sequenced was peripheral blood. The rearrangement uses TRBV20-1 and TRBJ2-5; D not certain. The receptor was derived from a man aged 25 to 45 with active or convalescent COVID-19. CDR3 in amino acids: CSAHEETQYF. The CDR3 DNA is TGCAGTGCTCATGAAGAGACCCAGTACTTC.